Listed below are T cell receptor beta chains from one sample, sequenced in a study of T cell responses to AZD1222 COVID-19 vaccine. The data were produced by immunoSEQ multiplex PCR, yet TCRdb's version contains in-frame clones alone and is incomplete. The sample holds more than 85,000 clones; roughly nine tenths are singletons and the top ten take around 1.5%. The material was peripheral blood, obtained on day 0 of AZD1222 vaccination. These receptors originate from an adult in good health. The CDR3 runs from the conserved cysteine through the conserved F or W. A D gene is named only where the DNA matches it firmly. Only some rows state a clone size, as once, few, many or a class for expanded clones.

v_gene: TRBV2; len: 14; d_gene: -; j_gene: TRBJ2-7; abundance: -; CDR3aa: CASSDWGTSKEQYF; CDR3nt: TGTGCCAGCAGTGATTGGGGGACGTCAAAAGAGCAGTACTTC
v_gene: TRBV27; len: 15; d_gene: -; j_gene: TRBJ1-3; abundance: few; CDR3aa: CASSLTPDSGNTIYF; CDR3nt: TGTGCCAGCAGTTTAACGCCGGACTCTGGAAACACCATATATTTT
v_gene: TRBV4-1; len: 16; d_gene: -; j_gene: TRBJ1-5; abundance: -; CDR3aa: CASSQPRRGYNQPQHF; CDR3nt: TGCGCCAGCAGCCAGCCCCGCCGGGGCTACAATCAGCCCCAGCATTTT
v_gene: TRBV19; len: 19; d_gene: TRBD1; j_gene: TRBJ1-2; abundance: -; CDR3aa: CASKTASRSQGASYYGYTF; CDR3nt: TGTGCCAGTAAAACCGCATCGCGCTCCCAGGGGGCATCCTACTATGGCTACACCTTC
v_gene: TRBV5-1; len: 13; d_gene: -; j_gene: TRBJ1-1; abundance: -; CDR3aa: CASSRDDYTEAFF; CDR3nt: TGCGCCAGCAGCAGGGATGATTACACTGAAGCTTTCTTT
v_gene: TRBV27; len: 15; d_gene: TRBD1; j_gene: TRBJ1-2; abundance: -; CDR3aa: CASSLTGGFAYGYTF; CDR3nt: TGTGCCAGCAGTTTAACAGGGGGTTTCGCCTATGGCTACACCTTC
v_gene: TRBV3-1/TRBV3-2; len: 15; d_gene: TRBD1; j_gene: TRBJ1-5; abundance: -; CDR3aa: CASSQGDREVQPQHF; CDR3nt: TGTGCCAGCAGCCAAGGGGACAGGGAAGTTCAGCCCCAGCATTTT
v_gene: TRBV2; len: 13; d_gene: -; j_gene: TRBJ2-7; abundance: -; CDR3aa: CAIGLISSYEQYF; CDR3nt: TGTGCCATCGGACTAATATCCTCCTACGAGCAGTACTTC
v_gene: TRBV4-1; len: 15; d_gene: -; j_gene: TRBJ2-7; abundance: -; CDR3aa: CASSPSVLGGYEQYF; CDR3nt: TGCGCCAGCAGCCCGAGCGTTCTCGGTGGCTACGAGCAGTACTTC
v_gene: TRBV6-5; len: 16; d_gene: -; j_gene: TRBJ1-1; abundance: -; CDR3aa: CASSYSAALSYTEAFF; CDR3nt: TGTGCCAGCAGTTACTCGGCAGCGCTCTCTTACACTGAAGCTTTCTTT
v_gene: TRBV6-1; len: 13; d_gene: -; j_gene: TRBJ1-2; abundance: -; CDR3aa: CASSEAFLYGYTF; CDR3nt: TGTGCCAGCAGTGAAGCGTTCCTCTATGGCTACACCTTC
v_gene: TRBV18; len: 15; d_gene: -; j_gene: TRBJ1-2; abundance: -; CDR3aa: CASSPLPRSDDGYTF; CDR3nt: TGTGCCAGCTCACCACTGCCTAGGTCGGATGATGGCTACACCTTC
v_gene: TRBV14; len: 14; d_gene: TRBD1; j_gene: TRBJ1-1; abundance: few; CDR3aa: CASSRGTGPIKAFF; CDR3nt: TGTGCCAGCAGTAGGGGGACAGGGCCGATCAAAGCTTTCTTT
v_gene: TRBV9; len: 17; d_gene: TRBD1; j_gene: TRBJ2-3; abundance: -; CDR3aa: CASSVAAGGSSTDTQYF; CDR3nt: TGTGCCAGCAGCGTAGCGGCAGGGGGCTCTAGCACAGATACGCAGTATTTT
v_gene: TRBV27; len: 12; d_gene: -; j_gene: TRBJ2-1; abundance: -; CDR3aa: CASRGINNEQFF; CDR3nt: TGTGCCAGCAGAGGGATCAACAATGAGCAGTTCTTC
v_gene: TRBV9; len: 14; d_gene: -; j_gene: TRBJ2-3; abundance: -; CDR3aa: CASSVVNGPDTQYF; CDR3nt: TGTGCCAGCAGCGTAGTGAATGGACCAGATACGCAGTATTTT
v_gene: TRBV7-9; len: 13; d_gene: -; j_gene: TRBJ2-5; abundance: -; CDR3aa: CASRSAGGKTQYF; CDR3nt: TGTGCCAGCAGGTCCGCGGGCGGAAAGACCCAGTACTTC
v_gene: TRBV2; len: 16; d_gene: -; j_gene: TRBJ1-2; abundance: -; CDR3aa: CASSENPAGSNYGYTF; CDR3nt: TGTGCCAGCAGTGAAAATCCGGCAGGTTCTAACTATGGCTACACCTTC
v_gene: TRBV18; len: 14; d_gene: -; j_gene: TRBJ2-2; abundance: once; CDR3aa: CASSPDMNTGELFF; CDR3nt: TGTGCCAGCTCACCAGACATGAACACCGGGGAGCTGTTTTTT
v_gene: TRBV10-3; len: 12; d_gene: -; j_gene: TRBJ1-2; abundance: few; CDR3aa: CAYRGGNYGYTF; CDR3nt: TGTGCTTACCGAGGAGGAAACTATGGCTACACCTTC
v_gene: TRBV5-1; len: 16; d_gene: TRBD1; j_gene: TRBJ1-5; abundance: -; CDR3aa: CASSLGDRQGGQPQHF; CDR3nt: TGCGCCAGCAGCTTGGGGGACCGACAGGGCGGCCAGCCCCAGCATTTT
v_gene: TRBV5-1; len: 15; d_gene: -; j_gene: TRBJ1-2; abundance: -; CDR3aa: CASSQDRLANYGYTF; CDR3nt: TGCGCCAGCAGTCAAGACAGGCTAGCTAACTATGGCTACACCTTC
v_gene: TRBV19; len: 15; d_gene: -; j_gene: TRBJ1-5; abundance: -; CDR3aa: CASSIGQGPDQPQHF; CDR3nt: TGTGCCAGTAGTATAGGGCAGGGGCCAGATCAGCCCCAGCATTTT
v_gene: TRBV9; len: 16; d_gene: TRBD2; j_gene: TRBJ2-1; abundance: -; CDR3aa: CASSVAGLAGYDEQFF; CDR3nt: TGTGCCAGCAGCGTAGCAGGGCTAGCGGGATATGATGAGCAGTTCTTC
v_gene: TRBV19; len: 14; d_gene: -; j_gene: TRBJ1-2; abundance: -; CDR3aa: CASSMAPDLYGYTF; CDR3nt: TGTGCCAGTAGTATGGCCCCCGATTTGTATGGCTACACCTTC
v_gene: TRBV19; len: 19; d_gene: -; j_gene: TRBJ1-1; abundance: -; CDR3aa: CASSIISGNNLRGNTEAFF; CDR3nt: TGTGCCAGTAGTATAATTTCGGGTAATAACCTAAGGGGGAACACTGAAGCTTTCTTT
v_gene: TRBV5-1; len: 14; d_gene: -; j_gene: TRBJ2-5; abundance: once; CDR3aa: CASSPGHGRETQYF; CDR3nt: TGTGCCAGCAGCCCGGGTCATGGCAGAGAGACCCAGTACTTC
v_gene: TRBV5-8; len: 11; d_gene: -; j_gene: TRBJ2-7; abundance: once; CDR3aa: CASQGTYEQYF; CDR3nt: TGTGCCAGCCAGGGCACCTACGAGCAGTACTTC